This T cell receptor (beta chain) was identified during a study of control samples from healthy donors and cancer patients. Only in-frame clones appear in the TCRdb table, and some are missing; sequencing was by immunoSEQ multiplex PCR. The sample contains 100,000 to 150,000 clones, 91% of which appear only once. In germline, CDR1 is SNHLY, CDR2 FYNNEI. V gave up 4 bases and J gave up 6 bases; unmatched junction bases: 8. There are 15 residues in the CDR3. This clonotype originated in a woman aged 18 to 35 in good health. The chain employs TRBV2 and TRBJ2-2, with 7 bases lining up with TRBD2. Sequenced: blood. The CDR3 sequence: CASSVDGGIAGELFF. As DNA, the CDR3 is TGTGCCAGCAGTGTGGACGGGGGGATCGCCGGGGAGCTGTTTTTT. The variable domain in full, with the rest retrieved from reference TRBV2 and TRBJ2-2, is EPEVTQTPSHQVTQMGQEVILRCVPISNHLYFYWYRQILGQKVEFLVSFYNNEISEKSEIFDDQFSVERPDGSNFTLKIRSTKLEDSAMYFCASSVDGGIAGELFFGEGSRLTVL.